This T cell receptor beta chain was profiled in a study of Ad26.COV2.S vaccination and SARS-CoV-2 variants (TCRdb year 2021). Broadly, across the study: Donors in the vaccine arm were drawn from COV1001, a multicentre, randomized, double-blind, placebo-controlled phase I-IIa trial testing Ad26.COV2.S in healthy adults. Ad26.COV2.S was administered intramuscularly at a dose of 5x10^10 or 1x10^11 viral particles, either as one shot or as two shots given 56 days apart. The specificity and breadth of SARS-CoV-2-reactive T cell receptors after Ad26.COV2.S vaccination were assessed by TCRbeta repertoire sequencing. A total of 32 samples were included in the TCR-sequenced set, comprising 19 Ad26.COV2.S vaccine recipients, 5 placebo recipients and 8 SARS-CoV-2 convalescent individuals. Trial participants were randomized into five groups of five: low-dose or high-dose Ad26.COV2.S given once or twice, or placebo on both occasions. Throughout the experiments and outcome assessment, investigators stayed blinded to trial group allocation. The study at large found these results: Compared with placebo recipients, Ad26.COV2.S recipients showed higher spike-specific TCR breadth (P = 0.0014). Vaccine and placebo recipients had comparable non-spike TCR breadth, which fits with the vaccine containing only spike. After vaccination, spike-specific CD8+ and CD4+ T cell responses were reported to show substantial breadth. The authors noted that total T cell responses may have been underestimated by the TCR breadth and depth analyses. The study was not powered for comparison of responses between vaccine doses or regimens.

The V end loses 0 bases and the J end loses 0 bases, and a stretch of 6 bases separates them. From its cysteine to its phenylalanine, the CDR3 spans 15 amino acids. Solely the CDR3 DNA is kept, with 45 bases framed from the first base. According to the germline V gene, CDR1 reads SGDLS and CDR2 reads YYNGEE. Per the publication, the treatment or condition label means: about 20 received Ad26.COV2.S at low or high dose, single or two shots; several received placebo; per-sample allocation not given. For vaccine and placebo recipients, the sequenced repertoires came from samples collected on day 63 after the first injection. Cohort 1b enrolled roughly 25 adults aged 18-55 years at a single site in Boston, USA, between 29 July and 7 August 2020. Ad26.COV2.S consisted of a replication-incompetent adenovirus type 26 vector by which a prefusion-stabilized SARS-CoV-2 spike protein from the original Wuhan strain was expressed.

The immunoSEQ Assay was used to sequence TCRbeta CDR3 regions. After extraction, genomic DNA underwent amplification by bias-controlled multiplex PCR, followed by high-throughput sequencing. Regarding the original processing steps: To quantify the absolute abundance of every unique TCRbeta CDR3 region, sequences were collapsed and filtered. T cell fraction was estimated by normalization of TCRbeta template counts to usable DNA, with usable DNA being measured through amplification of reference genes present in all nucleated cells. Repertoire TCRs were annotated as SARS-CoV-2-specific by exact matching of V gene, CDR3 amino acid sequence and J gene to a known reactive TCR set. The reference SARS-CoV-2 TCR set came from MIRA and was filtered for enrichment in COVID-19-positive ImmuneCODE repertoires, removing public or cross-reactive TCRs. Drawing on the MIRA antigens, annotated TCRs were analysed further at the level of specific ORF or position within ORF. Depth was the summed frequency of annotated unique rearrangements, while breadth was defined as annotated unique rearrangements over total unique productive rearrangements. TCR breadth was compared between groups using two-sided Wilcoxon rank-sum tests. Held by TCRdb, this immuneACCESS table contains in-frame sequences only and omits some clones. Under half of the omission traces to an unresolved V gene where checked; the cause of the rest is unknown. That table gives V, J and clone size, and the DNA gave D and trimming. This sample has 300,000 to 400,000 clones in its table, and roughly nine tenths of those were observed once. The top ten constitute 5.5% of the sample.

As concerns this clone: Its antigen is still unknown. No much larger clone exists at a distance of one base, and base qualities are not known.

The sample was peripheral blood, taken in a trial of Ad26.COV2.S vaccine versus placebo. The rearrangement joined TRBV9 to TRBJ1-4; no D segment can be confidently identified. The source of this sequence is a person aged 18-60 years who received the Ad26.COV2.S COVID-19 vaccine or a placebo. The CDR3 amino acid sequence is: CASSVAGSTNEKLFF. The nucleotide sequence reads TGTGCCAGCAGCGTAGCTGGGTCAACTAATGAAAAACTGTTTTTT.